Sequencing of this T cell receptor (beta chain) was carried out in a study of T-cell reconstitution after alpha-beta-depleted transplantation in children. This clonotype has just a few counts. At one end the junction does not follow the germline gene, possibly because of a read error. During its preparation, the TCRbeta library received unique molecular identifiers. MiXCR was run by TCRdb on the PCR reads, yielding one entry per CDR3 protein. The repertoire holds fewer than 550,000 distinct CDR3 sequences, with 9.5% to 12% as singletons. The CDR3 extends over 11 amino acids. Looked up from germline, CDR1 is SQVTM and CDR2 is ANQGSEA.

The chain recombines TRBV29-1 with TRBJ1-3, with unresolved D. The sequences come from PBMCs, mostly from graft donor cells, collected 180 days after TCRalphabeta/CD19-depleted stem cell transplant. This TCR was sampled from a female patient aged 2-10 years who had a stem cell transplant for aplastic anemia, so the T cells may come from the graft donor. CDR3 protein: CSGGSGTTIYF. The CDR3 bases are TGCAGCGGTGGAAGTGGAACCACCATATATTTT.